This T cell receptor (beta chain) was sequenced for a study of beta chain features in type 1 diabetes. In the study overall: Investigators examined 107,917,701 sorted cells across all samples. Findings and limits, study-wide: Among patients, naive, central memory and Treg TCRB repertoires appeared more similar than among healthy donors. VDJ junctions from patients with type 1 diabetes contained fewer insertions and more deletions.

Expressed TCRB transcripts got sequenced, as all isolated RNA was reverse transcribed. The method was immunoSEQ multiplex PCR; TCRdb's version includes in-frame clones alone and lacks a portion of them. The data show under 450,000 clones, with approximately 14% seen just once and about 0.04% held by the top ten. This clone occurred a few times. What it binds is unknown. Purity exceeded 98% in all sorted populations. Trimming cost V 2 bases and J 3 bases, with 10 bases left between them. Germline CDR1 is SGHTA and CDR2 is FQGNSA. This CDR3 has 14 amino acids. The rearrangement uses TRBV7-2 and TRBJ1-1, with no clear D. The receptor was isolated from a young man in good health. The sequenced sample was naive CD4+ T cells from blood. The CDR3 DNA reads TGTGCCAGCAGCTTAACCGCTATGGACACTGAAGCTTTCTTT. This encodes CASSLTAMDTEAFF.